The TCR beta chain described here comes from a study of blood T cell repertoires in COVID-19. Background on the study: Specimens from acute and convalescent COVID-19 originated in the United States, Italy and Spain. Sources were T cells, B-cell-depleted T cells, or PBMCs; the material itself was cDNA or gDNA.

Here immunoSEQ multiplex PCR was the method, and the copy in TCRdb shows in-frame clones only, minus some. The sample yields about 170,000 clones, around 87% seen once. Per the germline V gene, CDR1 is ENHRY and CDR2 is SYGVKD. V was shortened by 9 bases and J by 4 bases, with 11 bases between the two germline ends. The CDR3 is 12 amino acids. Sequenced input: peripheral blood. The sequence was obtained from a man younger than 35 with active or convalescent COVID-19. The J gene is TRBJ2-3, the V gene TRBV10-3, with D maybe TRBD2 (5 bases). The CDR3 spells CAIAPAADTQYF. The CDR3 DNA follows: TGTGCCATTGCCCCAGCGGCAGATACGCAGTATTTT.